The 24 T cell receptor beta chains in this list originate from one sample, sequenced in a study of shared clonotypes between healthy human individuals. The protocol was immunoSEQ multiplex PCR, while the TCRdb copy is restricted to in-frame clones and leaves out a portion. The profile covers roughly 2.5 million clones, with around nine tenths appearing a single time and around 0.14% taken by the ten largest. Sequencing was carried out using naive CD4+ T cells sorted from blood. The subset here: CD45RA+ positively selected. These receptors all stem from a man aged 18-30 years in good health.

This chain connects TRBV18 to TRBJ2-2, with 8 bases matching TRBD2. Trimming cost V 3 bases and J 6 bases; bases outside gene matches: 12. Germline V gene sequence: CDR1 KGHSH, CDR2 LQKENI. The CDR3 totals 17 residues. This CDR3 reads CASSPPLGLGSSGELFF. CDR3 bases: TGTGCCAGCTCACCCCCCTTGGGACTAGGATCATCCGGGGAGCTGTTTTTT.

This sequence joins TRBV5-6 and TRBJ2-3; TRBD1 is a possible D gene (6 bases). Germline V lookup: CDR1 SGHDT, CDR2 YYEEEE. V was trimmed by 4 bases and J by 5 bases, leaving 11 bases between them. The CDR3 totals 13 residues. Here the CDR3 reads CASSGPQGDTQYF. CDR3 DNA sequence: TGTGCCAGCAGCGGCCCACAGGGAGATACGCAGTATTTT.

The V call is TRBV6-5, the J call TRBJ1-1, with D maybe TRBD1 (5 bases). CDR3 length equals 11 residues. The ends were cut back, 10 bases at V and 5 bases at J, with 11 bases in the middle. Per the germline V gene, CDR1 is MNHEY and CDR2 is SVGAGI. DNA of the CDR3: TGTGCCACCTGTAGGGGAACTGAAGCTTTCTTT. Protein: CATCRGTEAFF.

The chain recombines TRBV7-3 with TRBJ2-7; TRBD1 is a possible D gene (7 bases). The germline gives CDR1 SGHTA, CDR2 FQGTGA. CDR3 length: 13 amino acids. V was pared by 1 base and J by 6 bases, with 10 bases between. The CDR3 nucleotides read TGTGCCAGCAGCTTAAGCAGGGGGGCCGAGCAGTACTTC. Encoded protein: CASSLSRGAEQYF.

The CDR3 spells CSVGRGRTNEQFF. The CDR3 DNA reads TGCAGCGTGGGACGGGGACGGACCAATGAGCAGTTCTTC. The rearrangement uses TRBV29-1 and TRBJ2-1; tentatively, D is TRBD1 or TRBD2 (5 bases each). The CDR3 has 13 residues. Germline loops: CDR1 SQVTM, CDR2 ANQGSEA. The ends were cut back, 6 bases at V and 6 bases at J, with 15 bases in the middle.

This chain's CDR3 is CASSLNHHWEAFF. For the CDR3, the DNA is TGTGCCAGCAGCTTAAATCATCACTGGGAGGCTTTCTTT. The chain carries TRBV13 and TRBJ1-1; D unresolved. Trimming took 2 bases from V and 11 from J, leaving 15 bases between them. The CDR3 is made up of 13 amino acids. Germline V lookup: CDR1 PRHDT, CDR2 FYEKMQ (reference sequence).

The chain has TRBV7-9 and TRBJ1-4; the match to TRBD1 covers 7 bases. The ends lost 5 bases at V and 0 bases at J; junction bases unmatched: 12. Germline CDR1 is SEHNR and CDR2 is FQNEAQ (reference sequence). The CDR3 consists of 18 residues. CDR3 region: CASSHRDRIFATNEKLFF. The CDR3 DNA reads as TGTGCCAGCAGCCACCGGGACAGAATTTTTGCAACTAATGAAAAACTGTTTTTT. The full variable domain, in which reference TRBV7-9 and TRBJ1-4 provide the parts outside the CDR3, is DTGVSQNPRHKITKRGQNVTFRCDPISEHNRLYWYRQTLGQGPEFLTYFQNEAQLEKSRLLSDRFSAERPKGSFSTLEIQRTEQGDSAMYLCASSHRDRIFATNEKLFFGSGTQLSVL.

This chain links TRBV7-2 with TRBJ2-3, with TRBD1 matching 9 bases. Per germline, CDR1 SGHTA and CDR2 FQGNSA. The CDR3 loop spans 16 amino acids. J gave up 1 base and V 5 bases, and 7 bases lay outside the gene matches. Here the CDR3 reads CASSLGQGTRTDTQYF. CDR3 sequence (DNA): TGTGCCAGCAGCCTGGGACAGGGAACCCGCACAGATACGCAGTATTTT.

The chain employs TRBV19 and TRBJ1-5; D is ambiguous. Germline V gene sequence: CDR1 LNHDA, CDR2 SQIVND (reference sequence). V dropped 6 bases and J dropped 4 bases, with 25 bases sitting between them. The CDR3 covers 18 residues. CDR3: CASRQRIPSVALNQPQHF. For the CDR3, the DNA is TGTGCCAGTAGACAGAGGATTCCTTCAGTGGCCCTAAATCAGCCCCAGCATTTT.

This chain links TRBV6-1 with TRBJ2-5; D tentatively reads TRBD1 or TRBD2 (6 bases each). Trimming removed 5 bases from V and 5 bases from J, with 15 bases in between. CDR3 length: 14 residues. The germline gives CDR1 MNHNS, CDR2 SASEGT. The CDR3 nucleotides are TGTGCCAGCAGTCAGACCATAGGGGGGGAGACCCAGTACTTC. Its protein product is CASSQTIGGETQYF.

The chain links TRBV10-3 to TRBJ1-6; TRBD1 might be the D (5 bases). Germline V gene data show CDR1 as ENHRY and CDR2 as SYGVKD. The CDR3 loop spans 17 amino acids. Trimming shortened V by 5 bases and J by 0 bases, and 14 bases separated the two germline ends. As DNA, the CDR3 is TGTGCCATCAGTCCCGGGACGAAGAGCTCCTATAATTCACCCCTCCACTTT. Translating it yields CAISPGTKSSYNSPLHF.

The chain carries TRBV2 and TRBJ1-3; 8 bases are a match to TRBD1. The CDR3 totals 13 residues. Trimming at V came to 6 bases and at J to 7 bases, leaving 5 bases not matched to a gene. Looked up from germline, CDR1 is SNHLY and CDR2 is FYNNEI. The chain's CDR3 is CASRDREENTIYF. In nucleotides, the CDR3 is TGTGCCAGCAGGGACAGGGAGGAGAACACCATATATTTT.

Comment on this clone: Other DNA sequences from this sample encode an identical CDR3 as well. The CDR3 sequence is CASSEARVQPQHF. The CDR3 coding sequence is TGTGCCAGCAGTGAAGCGCGGGTTCAGCCCCAGCATTTT. V is TRBV6-1 and J is TRBJ1-5; D unclear. V gave up 0 bases and J gave up 6 bases, with 6 bases separating them. The CDR3 runs 13 residues. Germline CDR1 MNHNS, CDR2 SASEGT.

The chain has TRBV28 and TRBJ2-7; 7 nucleotides match TRBD1. This CDR3 comprises 14 residues. The germline V gene encodes CDR1 MDHEN and CDR2 SYDVKM. The ends lost 3 bases at V and 6 bases at J; junction bases unmatched: 8. The DNA of the CDR3 is TGTGCCAGCAGTTTCTATGACAGGGCTGGCGAGCAGTACTTC. Encoded protein: CASSFYDRAGEQYF.

CDR3 DNA: TGCGCCAGCAGCCCTCAACTAGCGGGAGTAACAGATACGCAGTATTTT. Translated: CASSPQLAGVTDTQYF. This chain uses TRBV5-1 with TRBJ2-3, with 11 bases lining up with TRBD2. CDR1 is SGHRS and CDR2 is YFSETQ in the germline V gene. The length of the CDR3 is 16 residues. The trim removed 4 bases at V and 3 bases at J, leaving 7 bases unmatched.

The genes are TRBV7-3 and TRBJ2-7; 10 nucleotides align to TRBD1. The CDR3 loop spans 16 amino acids. Unmatched junction bases numbered 8, after V lost 5 bases and J lost 1 base. In germline, CDR1 is SGHTA, CDR2 FQGTGA. The CDR3 here is CASSPTGDRGSYEQYF. CDR3 DNA sequence: TGTGCCAGCAGCCCAACGGGGGACAGGGGATCCTACGAGCAGTACTTC.

This chain uses TRBV5-1 with TRBJ1-1; the D gene is possibly TRBD1 (6 bases). Trimming took 4 bases from V and 1 from J, leaving 14 bases between them. In germline, CDR1 is SGHRS, CDR2 YFSETQ. The CDR3 totals 15 residues. CDR3 in DNA: TGCGCCAGCAGCGAACAGGGTACGAGGAACACTGAAGCTTTCTTT. Residues: CASSEQGTRNTEAFF.

V and J are TRBV6-6 and TRBJ2-3; D may be TRBD1 (6 bases). V was shortened by 6 bases and J by 5 bases, with 12 bases between the two germline ends. The CDR3 covers 13 residues. Germline CDR1 MNHNY, CDR2 SVGAGI (reference sequence). The DNA for the CDR3 is TGTGCCAGCAGGAACACAGGGTTAGATACGCAGTATTTT. This codes for CASRNTGLDTQYF.

The chain recombines TRBV7-9 with TRBJ1-3; D is unresolved. Germline assignment: CDR1 SEHNR and CDR2 FQNEAQ (reference sequence). Trimming shortened V by 4 bases and J by 2 bases, and 9 bases separated the two germline ends. This CDR3 has 14 amino acids. The CDR3 loop is CASSSRAAGNTIYF. The DNA of the CDR3 is TGTGCCAGCAGCTCGCGAGCGGCTGGAAACACCATATATTTT.

The rearrangement links TRBV18 to TRBJ1-5; possibly TRBD1 for D (6 bases). Germline CDR1 KGHSH, CDR2 LQKENI. The germline V and J ends were trimmed by 3 bases and 0 bases, with 12 bases remaining between them. The CDR3 has 16 residues. In DNA, the CDR3 is TGTGCCAGCTCACCTAACAGGGACCGTAGCAATCAGCCCCAGCATTTT. Translation: CASSPNRDRSNQPQHF.

This rearrangement joins TRBV4-1 to TRBJ1-5, with 10 bases aligning to TRBD1. Trimming cost V 0 bases and J 4 bases; bases outside gene matches: 6. Germline V gives CDR1 MGHRA, CDR2 YSYEKL. The CDR3 sequence is 17 residues long. The CDR3 DNA is TGCGCCAGCAGCCAAGAAGGTGGGGGACAGGGGAATCAGCCCCAGCATTTT. Residues: CASSQEGGGQGNQPQHF.

This chain links TRBV2 with TRBJ2-3; 10 bases map to TRBD2. CDR3 length equals 15 residues. V trimming: 8 bases; J trimming: 5 bases; junction bases outside the gene matches: 10. Germline V lookup: CDR1 SNHLY, CDR2 FYNNEI. The CDR3 reads CASRSSGSNVDTQYF. The CDR3, as DNA: TGTGCCAGCCGCTCTAGCGGGAGCAATGTAGATACGCAGTATTTT.

Here the CDR3 DNA reads TGTGCCATCAGTGACGGGCTAGCGGGAAACTCCTACGAGCAGTACTTC. It translates to CAISDGLAGNSYEQYF. This chain uses TRBV10-3 with TRBJ2-7; 9 bases line up with TRBD2. Germline V gene lookup returns CDR1 ENHRY and CDR2 SYGVKD. The CDR3 has 16 amino acids. The V and J ends lost 3 bases and 0 bases, in that order; junction bases with no gene match: 6.

The chain couples TRBV10-1 to TRBJ1-1, with 7 bases fitting TRBD1. The CDR3 is 14 residues long. V lost 7 bases to trimming and J lost 1 base; unmatched junction nucleotides: 6. Germline V gives CDR1 WNHNN, CDR2 SYGVQD (reference sequence). The CDR3 DNA sequence: TGCGCCAGCACCGCAGGGGGGCCGAACACTGAAGCTTTCTTT. It specifies CASTAGGPNTEAFF.